Sequencing of this T cell receptor beta chain was carried out in a study of blood T cell repertoires in COVID-19. Study context: There were acute and convalescent COVID-19 samples, and they came from the United States, Italy and Spain. PBMCs, B-cell-depleted T cells, or T cells were the source of the cDNA or gDNA that made up the material.

V dropped 6 bases and J dropped 3; count of bases not matched to a gene: 10. Germline CDR1 reads LGHDT; CDR2 reads YNNKEL (reference sequence). The CDR3 length is 15 residues. In the original workflow: Estimation of nucleated cell counts relied on the amplification of reference gene primers. TCRdb's table, derived via immunoSEQ multiplex PCR, lists solely in-frame clones and lacks some. Clonal size and the V and J genes are those of that table, whereas D and trimming came from the DNA. The sample contains about 130,000 clones, 85% to 90% of which appear only once. Specimen: peripheral blood. The TCR originated in a human donor in a cohort sampled during active COVID-19. The chain has TRBV3-1 (or the pseudogene TRBV3-2) and TRBJ2-7; 8 bases are shared with TRBD2. The CDR3: CASRLASGGYYEQYF. The CDR3 coding sequence is TGTGCCAGCAGGTTAGCCAGCGGGGGATACTACGAGCAGTACTTC.